The source of this T cell receptor beta chain is a study of CXCR3-negative and CXCR3-positive naive CD8 T cells. Findings and limits, study-wide: CXCR3 expression dropped partially after cryopreservation, and most assays relied on fresh PBMCs.

The libraries of TRB cDNA were constructed through 5' RACE using UMI labels. TCRdb reprocessed the 5' RACE reads; each CDR3 protein has one entry and no DNA is given. This sample's table reports several thousand distinct CDR3 sequences. This CDR3 spans 12 amino acids. Germline V lookup: CDR1 DFQATT, CDR2 SNEGSKA (reference sequence). Judged by frequency, this clonotype is medium-sized. No antigen is known for it. This chain links TRBV20-1 with TRBJ1-5. The sequencing sample was made of naive CXCR3- CD8+ T cells from blood. Subset here: CD45RO-CCR7+CD27+CD95- naive CD8+ T cells lacking CXCR3 (TNR3-). The clonotype comes from a human donor in good health. Some clones in this sample may be carry-over from other donors' samples. The CDR3: CSAREGEGAQHF.